This entry concerns a single TCR beta chain. Produced via immunoSEQ multiplex PCR; TCRdb's table is partial and in-frame only. The repertoire holds 440,000 or so clones, with 90% as singletons. These data are taken from a study of Ad26.COV2.S vaccination and SARS-CoV-2 variants. Treatment specified: around 19 received Ad26.COV2.S at low or high dose, single or two shots; about 5 received placebo; per-sample allocation not given. Sampling took place 63 days after the first vaccine or placebo injection. Germline loops: CDR1 MDHEN, CDR2 SYDVKM. This CDR3 is built from 15 residues. V shed 2 bases and J shed 3 bases, with 11 bases lying between them.

The chain joins TRBV28 to TRBJ1-3; possibly TRBD1 for D (5 bases). Sample: peripheral blood, taken in a trial of Ad26.COV2.S vaccine versus placebo. The sequence was obtained from a person aged 18 to 59 who received the Ad26.COV2.S COVID-19 vaccine or a placebo. CDR3 residues: CASSLRGDGGNTIYF. In DNA, the CDR3 is TGTGCCAGCAGTTTACGGGGGGACGGTGGAAACACCATATATTTT.